The clone carrying this T cell receptor beta chain showed up just a few times. Its antigen is currently unknown. Reverse transcription of all isolated RNA meant that expressed TCRB transcripts were sequenced. The protocol was immunoSEQ multiplex PCR, while the TCRdb copy is restricted to in-frame clones and leaves out a portion. The sample yields 400,000 or so clones, roughly a tenth seen once. This sample was included in a study of beta chain features in type 1 diabetes. Findings and caveats of the study: Patients with Type 1 diabetes showed moderately but significantly shorter TCRB CDR3s in all four CD4+ subsets.

Source material: central memory CD4+ T cells from blood. The receptor's source is a young man with type 1 diabetes.

CDR3 sequence: CASSAPRSQRTSGTYNEQFF. The CDR3 nucleotides are TGTGCCAGCAGCGCACCACGTAGCCAACGGACTAGCGGGACATACAATGAGCAGTTCTTC. The gene calls are TRBV9 and TRBJ2-1; TRBD2 agrees at 12 bases. The CDR3 runs to 20 residues. Per germline, CDR1 SGDLS and CDR2 YYNGEE. V shed 3 bases and J 4 bases; nucleotides not matched to a gene: 17.